This TCR beta chain was profiled in a study of cytomegalovirus exposure and HLA in healthy donors. Profiling relied on immunoSEQ multiplex PCR, and the TCRdb table lists in-frame clones only, not all of them. The sample lists 150,000 to 200,000 clones, roughly 83% seen once, with 10% in the top ten. Only a few counts were recorded for this clone. Germline CDR1 and CDR2: SNHLY and FYNNEI. Trimming stripped 0 bases from V and 0 bases from J, with 11 bases between. This CDR3 contains 16 residues. The sequencing input was PBMCs. This chain joins TRBV2 and TRBJ1-2, with D unclear. This sequence originates from a man in his thirties or forties in good health and CMV-seropositive. This CDR3 reads CASSEAGRRTNYGYTF. The DNA of the CDR3 is TGTGCCAGCAGTGAAGCAGGGAGGAGGACTAACTATGGCTACACCTTC.